This TCR beta chain was sequenced in a study of Ad26.COV2.S vaccination and SARS-CoV-2 variants. At the level of the study: Once, or twice with 56 days between doses, Ad26.COV2.S was given intramuscularly. Study observations and caveats: Estimates derived from TCR breadth and depth analyses may have underestimated total T cell responses. Following vaccination, spike-specific CD8+ and CD4+ T cell responses reportedly exhibited substantial breadth. Vaccinees showed greater spike-specific TCR breadth than placebo recipients.

On this clone: The antigen is not known.

Described treatment: around 19 received Ad26.COV2.S at low or high dose, single or two shots; roughly 5 received placebo; per-sample allocation not given. Sampling took place 63 days after the first vaccine or placebo injection. CDR1 SNHLY and CDR2 FYNNEI come from the germline V gene. The CDR3 runs to 14 residues. V was pared by 6 bases and J by 3 bases, with 13 bases between. Produced via immunoSEQ multiplex PCR; TCRdb's table is partial and in-frame only. Among about 400,000 clones listed, over 75% were seen once. The sample here was peripheral blood, taken in a trial of Ad26.COV2.S vaccine versus placebo. This TCR was sampled from a person between 18 and 65 years old who received the Ad26.COV2.S COVID-19 vaccine or a placebo. V and J are TRBV2 and TRBJ2-3; D tentatively fits TRBD1 or TRBD2 (5 bases each). The CDR3 spells CASSLMGVTDTQYF. In DNA, the CDR3 is TGTGCCAGCAGCCTGATGGGGGTTACAGATACGCAGTATTTT.